This T cell receptor beta chain was identified in a study of blood T cell repertoires in COVID-19. Individuals drawn from approximately 26 US areas were about 18 to 95 years old. Clinical history reported by participants formed the basis on which cohorts were assigned. Profiling relied on immunoSEQ multiplex PCR, and the TCRdb table lists in-frame clones only, not all of them. Of 200,000 to 250,000 clones in the sample, around 80% were seen once. Germline CDR1 SNHLY, CDR2 FYNNEI. CDR3 length equals 15 residues. With 2 bases removed from V and 3 bases from J, the gap between germline ends came to 11 bases.

The material sequenced was PBMCs or T cells enriched from blood (not recorded which). This chain joins TRBV2 and TRBJ1-5, with a weak D call TRBD1 (6 bases). The receptor comes from a man aged 60 to 69 who had recovered from COVID-19. The CDR3, as DNA: TGTGCCAGCAGTGAAAACAGGGCTGACAATCAGCCCCAGCATTTT. Protein product: CASSENRADNQPQHF.